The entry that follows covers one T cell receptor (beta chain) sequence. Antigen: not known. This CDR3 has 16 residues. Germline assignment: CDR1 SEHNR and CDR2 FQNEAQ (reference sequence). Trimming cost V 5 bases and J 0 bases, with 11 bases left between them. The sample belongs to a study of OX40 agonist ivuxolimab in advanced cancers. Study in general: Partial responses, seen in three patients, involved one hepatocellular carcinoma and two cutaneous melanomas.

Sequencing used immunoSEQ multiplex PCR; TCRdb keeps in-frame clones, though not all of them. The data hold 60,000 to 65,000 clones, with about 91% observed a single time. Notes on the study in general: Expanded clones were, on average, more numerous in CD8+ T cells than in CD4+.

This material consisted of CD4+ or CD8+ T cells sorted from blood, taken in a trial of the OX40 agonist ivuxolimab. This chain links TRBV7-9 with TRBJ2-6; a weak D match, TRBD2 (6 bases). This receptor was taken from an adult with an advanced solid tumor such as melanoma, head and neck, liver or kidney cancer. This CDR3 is CASSQDGGSGANVLTF. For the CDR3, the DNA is TGTGCCAGCAGCCAAGACGGGGGCTCTGGGGCCAACGTCCTGACTTTC. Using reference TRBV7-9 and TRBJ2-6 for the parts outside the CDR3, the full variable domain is DTGVSQNPRHKITKRGQNVTFRCDPISEHNRLYWYRQTLGQGPEFLTYFQNEAQLEKSRLLSDRFSAERPKGSFSTLEIQRTEQGDSAMYLCASSQDGGSGANVLTFGAGSRLTVL.